Sequencing of this T cell receptor beta chain was carried out in a study of cytomegalovirus exposure and HLA in healthy donors. Notes on the study in general: Most subjects had HLA-A and HLA-B alleles reportedly predicted accurately by TCR beta sequences. The study flagged some 170 TCR beta chains as cytomegalovirus-associated.

With regard to this clone: Its cognate antigen is unknown.

Vbeta (60) and Jbeta (13) primers were used in the PCR. Under the authors' procedure: In a later analysis, roughly 86 million unique TCR beta chains included roughly 11 million shared by two or more donors. Sequencing was performed with immunoSEQ multiplex PCR; in TCRdb, only in-frame clones are kept and a portion is missing. V, J and clone size were drawn from that table, and D and trimming were deduced from the DNA. The table records about 160,000 clones, about 60% of them present only once. Sequenced: PBMCs. The sequence derives from a woman aged 55-70 years in good health and CMV-seropositive.

CDR3 in amino acids: CASSSPRTEQYF. The CDR3 DNA reads TGTGCCAGCAGCTCCCCTCGGACAGAGCAGTACTTC. This chain joins TRBV28 and TRBJ2-7; tentative D call: TRBD1 (5 bases). Germline CDR1 and CDR2: MDHEN and SYDVKM. This CDR3 region has 12 residues. V was shortened by 6 bases and J by 7 bases, with 13 bases between the two germline ends.